These 23 T cell receptor beta chains originate from one sample sequenced in a study of blood T cells in healthy people across ages. Using a J-beta primer mix together with a sample-barcoded 5' primer, a second PCR was run for roughly 7 to 11 cycles. Via MiXCR, TCRdb re-called the 5' RACE reads, giving one row per CDR3 protein. The sample shows some 940,000 distinct CDR3 sequences, 25% to 30% of them seen only once. The same data also contributed to another study, on T cells of mothers and their children.

Sequenced sample: blood. Every receptor here comes from a woman aged 40 to 50 in good health.

This clonotype was counted only a few times. As DNA, the CDR3 is TGCAGTGCTCCTTACGGGACGGTTAACTATGGCTACACCTTC. It specifies CSAPYGTVNYGYTF. J is TRBJ1-2 and V is TRBV20-1; perhaps TRBD1 as D (5 bases). The CDR3 totals 14 residues. V shed 5 bases and J shed 1 base, with 14 bases lying between them. Germline V gives CDR1 DFQATT, CDR2 SNEGSKA (reference sequence).

This clonotype was recorded many times. The chain joins TRBV28 to TRBJ2-7; 9 bases line up with TRBD1. CDR1 is MDHEN and CDR2 is SYDVKM in the germline V gene. This CDR3 has 14 amino acids. J gave up 5 bases and V 2 bases, and 4 bases lay outside the gene matches. The DNA of the CDR3 is TGTGCCAGCAGTTTAAGGGGACAGGGCAACGAGCAGTACTTC. It is translated as CASSLRGQGNEQYF.

V gene TRBV28 combines with J gene TRBJ2-1; TRBD2 matches 7 bases. Unmatched junction bases numbered 8, after V lost 9 bases and J lost 9 bases. The CDR3 length is 12 residues. Germline V gene sequence: CDR1 MDHEN, CDR2 SYDVKM. CDR3: CASAGDWGEQFF. CDR3 nucleotide sequence: TGTGCCAGTGCGGGGGATTGGGGTGAGCAGTTCTTC.

This clonotype was recorded at least ten times. The chain uses TRBV29-1 and TRBJ2-3; D possibly matches TRBD1 or TRBD2 (6 bases each). The CDR3 has 15 amino acids. Per germline, CDR1 SQVTM and CDR2 ANQGSEA. The germline V and J ends were trimmed by 3 bases and 4 bases, with 17 bases remaining between them. CDR3 loop: CSVDGGLLVADTQYF. The CDR3 DNA sequence: TGCAGCGTTGATGGGGGGCTACTAGTCGCAGATACGCAGTATTTT.

The chain combines TRBV6-6 with TRBJ2-7, with D uncertain. Germline assignment: CDR1 MNHNY and CDR2 SVGAGI (reference sequence). The CDR3 is 13 residues long. Trimming stripped 2 bases from V and 5 bases from J, with 10 bases between. CDR3 coding DNA: TGTGCCAGCAGTTACCGAGAAGGAGACGAGCAGTACTTC. It is translated as CASSYREGDEQYF.

Ten or more counts support this clonotype. The V call is TRBV6-6, the J call TRBJ2-1; D not resolved. The CDR3 covers 12 residues. Trimming cost V 5 bases and J 7 bases, with 9 bases left between them. Germline V gene data show CDR1 as MNHNY and CDR2 as SVGAGI (reference sequence). The chain's CDR3 is CASSPGANEQFF. CDR3 nucleotide sequence: TGTGCCAGCAGTCCAGGTGCGAATGAGCAGTTCTTC.

The V call is TRBV5-1, the J call TRBJ2-5; D is possibly TRBD2 (5 bases). The length of the CDR3 is 11 residues. V was shortened by 5 bases and J by 5 bases, with 7 bases between the two germline ends. The V gene's germline CDR1 is SGHRS and CDR2 YFSETQ. CDR3 in amino acids: CASREAETQYF. CDR3 nucleotide sequence: TGCGCCAGCAGGGAGGCCGAGACCCAGTACTTC.

This clonotype was counted a few times. The chain uses TRBV20-1 and TRBJ2-3; tentatively, D is TRBD2 (6 bases). Between the trimmed V and J ends, which lost 6 bases and 0 bases, there was a span of 34 bases. This CDR3 has 21 residues. CDR1 is DFQATT and CDR2 is SNEGSKA in the germline V gene (reference sequence). The CDR3 region is CSARMVPETYRDSMSTDTQYF. CDR3 nucleotides: TGCAGTGCCCGTATGGTTCCTGAGACATACCGGGACTCGATGAGCACAGATACGCAGTATTTT.

The chain carries TRBV6-5 and TRBJ1-1, with a possible D match to TRBD1 (6 bases). The V gene's germline CDR1 is MNHEY and CDR2 SVGAGI. CDR3 size: 12 residues. V shed 5 bases and J shed 5 bases, with 9 bases lying between them. CDR3 amino acids: CASSTGWTEAFF. In DNA, the CDR3 is TGTGCCAGCAGTACAGGGTGGACTGAAGCTTTCTTT.

The chain carries TRBV5-1 and TRBJ1-1, with D tentatively TRBD1 (5 bases). Germline V lookup: CDR1 SGHRS, CDR2 YFSETQ. CDR3 size: 14 residues. V gave up 9 bases and J gave up 1 base, with 16 bases separating them. DNA of the CDR3: TGCGCCACTTCTTGGGGGGTCGCGAACACTGAAGCTTTCTTT. Its translation is CATSWGVANTEAFF.

This clonotype was picked up a small number of times. V gene TRBV18 combines with J gene TRBJ2-7; D ambiguous. V lost 3 bases and J lost 0, with 15 bases in between. The V gene's germline CDR1 is KGHSH and CDR2 LQKENI. The CDR3 extends over 16 amino acids. The CDR3 bases are TGTGCCAGCTCACCGAAAACAGCCCATAACTCCTACGAGCAGTACTTC. Amino acid sequence: CASSPKTAHNSYEQYF.

The chain carries TRBV3-1 and TRBJ2-2, with D tentatively TRBD1 (5 bases). CDR1 is LGHDT, CDR2 YNNKEL, per germline (reference sequence). CDR3 length: 12 amino acids. Trimming removed 3 bases at V and 9 bases at J, with 8 bases between. CDR3: CASSQGLRELFF. As DNA, the CDR3 is TGTGCCAGCAGCCAGGGGCTCCGGGAGCTGTTTTTT.

The chain uses TRBV29-1 and TRBJ2-1; D is undetermined. There are 12 residues in the CDR3. Germline CDR1 is SQVTM and CDR2 is ANQGSEA. V lost 6 bases and J lost 9, with 15 bases in between. CDR3 in DNA: TGCAGCGTCAGAGACACCTCCGGTGAGCAGTTCTTC. Translated: CSVRDTSGEQFF.

This clonotype showed up many times. The V call is TRBV3-1, the J call TRBJ2-7; possible D gene TRBD1, 5 bases. V was cut by 2 bases and J by 6 bases, with 11 bases left in between. CDR3 size: 13 residues. CDR1 and CDR2 from the germline V gene are LGHDT and YNNKEL (reference sequence). The CDR3 coding sequence is TGTGCCAGCAGCCAACAGGGCAGGGCCGAGCAGTACTTC. It specifies CASSQQGRAEQYF.

V usage is TRBV20-1 and J usage is TRBJ1-2; D remains ambiguous. V was cut by 3 bases and J by 4 bases, with 18 bases left in between. Germline CDR1 and CDR2: DFQATT and SNEGSKA (reference sequence). This CDR3 contains 15 residues. In nucleotides, the CDR3 is TGCAGTGCTAGCTTGGGTATTGGGTTTAGCTATGGCTACACCTTC. Amino acids: CSASLGIGFSYGYTF.

The chain is built from TRBV29-1 and TRBJ2-5; 8 bases are shared with TRBD1. With 4 bases clipped from V and 6 bases from J, the junction kept 10 bases outside the gene matches. The germline CDR1 and CDR2 sequences are SQVTM and ANQGSEA. The CDR3 loop spans 14 amino acids. CDR3 residues: CSVGVDRGGKTQYF. The DNA of the CDR3 is TGCAGCGTTGGGGTAGACAGGGGTGGAAAGACCCAGTACTTC.

The chain employs TRBV18 and TRBJ1-2, with D perhaps TRBD1 (5 bases). The V gene lost 2 bases and the J gene lost 4 bases, with 14 bases spanning the gap. The CDR3 covers 15 residues. CDR1 and CDR2 (germline): KGHSH, LQKENI. CDR3 bases: TGTGCCAGCTCACCAAGAGACAGCGACTTCTATGGCTACACCTTC. Protein sequence: CASSPRDSDFYGYTF.

This clonotype was found many times. The chain uses TRBV20-1 and TRBJ2-1; the match to TRBD2 covers 12 bases. This CDR3 has 16 amino acids. Per the germline V gene, CDR1 is DFQATT and CDR2 is SNEGSKA (reference sequence). J was trimmed by 4 bases and V by 2 bases; bases with no gene match: 6. The CDR3 reads CSARPQLAGGYNEQFF. Here the CDR3 DNA reads TGCAGTGCTAGACCCCAACTAGCGGGGGGATACAATGAGCAGTTCTTC.

This chain connects TRBV6-6 to TRBJ2-1; no reliable D call. Germline loops: CDR1 MNHNY, CDR2 SVGAGI (reference sequence). The CDR3 consists of 12 residues. V was clipped by 0 bases and J by 9 bases, with 6 bases between them. In nucleotides, the CDR3 is TGTGCCAGCAGTTACTCGGTTAGTGAGCAGTTCTTC. Translated: CASSYSVSEQFF.

The chain recombines TRBV11-1 with TRBJ1-1; no firm D call. CDR1 is SGHAT, CDR2 FQDESV, per germline (reference sequence). This CDR3 has 16 amino acids. Trimming took off 4 bases at V and 6 bases at J, with 21 bases between the two ends. The CDR3 spells CASSSPPGGTYAEAFF. CDR3 coding DNA: TGTGCCAGCAGCTCCCCCCCCGGCGGAACCTACGCTGAAGCTTTCTTT.

This chain links TRBV9 with TRBJ2-4; 7 bases align to TRBD1. Germline CDR1 reads SGDLS; CDR2 reads YYNGEE. V gave up 4 bases and J gave up 1 base; unmatched junction bases: 11. The CDR3 is made up of 17 amino acids. CDR3 in DNA: TGTGCCAGCAGCAAATCGGCAGGGGGATTGGCCAAAAACATTCAGTACTTC. This encodes CASSKSAGGLAKNIQYF.

In regard to this clonotype: A read error may produce the germline difference seen at one junction end. This chain uses TRBV28 with TRBJ2-3; the D call may be TRBD1 or TRBD2 (5 bases each). The germline gives CDR1 MDHEN, CDR2 SYDVKM. CDR3 length: 15 residues. CDR3 region: CASSPSGSSTGTQYF. CDR3 DNA sequence: TGTGCCAGCAGCCCCTCGGGTTCTAGCACAGGTACGCAGTATTTT.

In regard to this clonotype: Given a much more abundant clone one base away, this may be a read error. CDR3 nucleotides: TGCGTCAGCAGCTCAGCTACCACAGAGACCCAGTACTTC. It yields the protein CVSSSATTETQYF. V gene TRBV5-1 combines with J gene TRBJ2-5; D gene uncertain. The CDR3 is 13 amino acids. Germline V gene sequence: CDR1 SGHRS, CDR2 YFSETQ. Using reference TRBV5-1 and TRBJ2-5 for the parts outside the CDR3, the full variable domain is KAGVTQTPRYLIKTRGQQVTLSCSPISGHRSVSWYQQTPGQGLQFLFEYFSETQRNKGNFPGRFSGRQFSNSRSEMNVSTLELGDSALYLCVSSSATTETQYFGPGTRLLVL.